The 21 T cell receptor beta chains in this list originate from one sample, sequenced in a study of blood T cell repertoires in COVID-19 (TCRdb year 2020). Preparation of the library involved the immunoSEQ multiplex PCR assay. TCRdb re-hosts the immuneACCESS table, in-frame sequences only. Its copies lack some clones; in the studies checked, an unresolved V gene accounts for under half of them, and the cause for the rest is not known. In all, the sample holds about 200,000 clones, and about nine tenths of those were seen once. 1.6% of the sample is taken by the ten largest. Sequencing was done on a sample of peripheral blood. The source of these receptors is a man aged 18 to 29 with active or convalescent COVID-19.

The rearrangement uses TRBV15 and TRBJ1-4; D uncertain. The CDR3 length is 15 residues. Trimming stripped 0 bases from V and 6 bases from J, with 11 bases between. Germline CDR1 reads LNHNV; CDR2 reads YYDKDF (reference sequence). The CDR3 bases are TGTGCCACCAGCAGAGATGGGCTCGGCGATGAAAAACTGTTTTTT. Its translation is CATSRDGLGDEKLFF.

V usage is TRBV3-1 (or the pseudogene TRBV3-2) and J usage is TRBJ1-2; 10 bases agree with TRBD1. Germline V lookup: CDR1 LGHDT, CDR2 YNNKEL (reference sequence). This CDR3 comprises 16 residues. The J segment lost 4 bases and the V segment lost 0 bases, leaving 5 bases of the junction unmatched. The CDR3 loop is CASSQDTRQGAYGYTF. The CDR3 DNA reads TGTGCCAGCAGCCAAGATACGCGACAGGGGGCCTATGGCTACACCTTC.

In this sample, this clone turned up once. The V call is TRBV5-1, the J call TRBJ2-5; D is perhaps TRBD2 (6 bases). The CDR3 has 15 residues. CDR1 and CDR2 (germline): SGHRS, YFSETQ. The V and J ends lost 1 base and 4 bases respectively, with 14 bases between them. In nucleotides, the CDR3 is TGCGCCAGCAGCTTGTCCCGACTAGGGGCAGAGACCCAGTACTTC. It translates to CASSLSRLGAETQYF.

The CDR3 DNA is TGCGCCAGCAGCTGGGGACAGGCACACAATGAGCAGTTCTTC. Translation gives CASSWGQAHNEQFF. The chain is built from TRBV5-1 and TRBJ2-1, with TRBD1 matching over 8 bases. Trimming removed 3 bases from V and 5 bases from J; junction bases left unmatched: 4. The length of the CDR3 is 14 residues. Germline V gene lookup returns CDR1 SGHRS and CDR2 YFSETQ. Filled out from reference TRBV5-1 and TRBJ2-1, the complete variable domain reads KAGVTQTPRYLIKTRGQQVTLSCSPISGHRSVSWYQQTPGQGLQFLFEYFSETQRNKGNFPGRFSGRQFSNSRSEMNVSTLELGDSALYLCASSWGQAHNEQFFGPGTRLTVL.

This rearrangement joins TRBV6-1 to TRBJ2-7; 11 bases match TRBD1. The CDR3 runs 15 residues. From germline, CDR1 is MNHNS and CDR2 SASEGT. The junction had 2 bases not matched to a gene; V was cut back by 1 base and J by 3 bases. CDR3: CASSEGTGGGYEQYF. The CDR3, as DNA: TGTGCCAGCAGTGAAGGGACAGGGGGCGGCTACGAGCAGTACTTC.

The CDR3: CASSLEGGTYHTDTQYF. Here the CDR3 DNA reads TGTGCCAGCAGCTTGGAGGGTGGGACTTACCACACAGATACGCAGTATTTT. The V gene is TRBV5-6, the J gene TRBJ2-3, with D tentatively TRBD2 (6 bases). CDR3 size: 17 residues. The V end was cut by 0 bases, the J end by 2 bases, with 16 bases between. In germline, CDR1 is SGHDT, CDR2 YYEEEE.

This clone was observed a single time. The rearrangement links TRBV7-9 to TRBJ1-2; 7 bases line up with TRBD1. The V gene's germline CDR1 is SEHNR and CDR2 FQNEAQ (reference sequence). The CDR3 runs 14 residues. V shed 3 bases and J 8 bases; nucleotides not matched to a gene: 9. In nucleotides, the CDR3 is TGTGCCAGCAGCTTTCCTCAGGGGGAGAGGGGCTACACCTTC. It codes for CASSFPQGERGYTF.

The chain joins TRBV11-2 to TRBJ2-7, with 8 positions matching TRBD2. V was clipped by 6 bases and J by 1 base; unmatched bases: 8. CDR1 and CDR2 (germline): SGHAT, FQNNGV. The CDR3 has 15 amino acids. Here the CDR3 reads CASRPSGSRSYEQYF. The CDR3 nucleotides read TGTGCCAGCAGACCGAGCGGGAGTCGGTCCTACGAGCAGTACTTC.

The rearrangement links TRBV5-1 to TRBJ1-1, with a tentative D call TRBD1 (6 bases). Germline V gives CDR1 SGHRS, CDR2 YFSETQ. The CDR3 is 15 residues long. Trimming removed 1 base at V and 3 bases at J, with 13 bases between. CDR3 in DNA: TGCGCCAGCAGCTTGTGGGGCAGGGGTGACACTGAAGCTTTCTTT. Translated: CASSLWGRGDTEAFF.

The chain is built from TRBV3-1 (or the pseudogene TRBV3-2) and TRBJ2-1, with TRBD1 identical over 7 bases. Germline V gene lookup returns CDR1 LGHDT and CDR2 YNNKEL (reference sequence). Unmatched junction bases numbered 9, after V lost 0 bases and J lost 10 bases. The CDR3 totals 15 residues. The CDR3 DNA is TGTGCCAGCAGCCAAGATCCTATAATAGGGGGCGAGCAGTTCTTC. It codes for CASSQDPIIGGEQFF.

The rearrangement joins TRBV30 to TRBJ1-1; 8 bases are shared with TRBD1. J lost 1 base, V lost 0 bases, and 4 bases had no gene match. The CDR3 contains 15 residues. Germline V gene lookup returns CDR1 GTSNPN and CDR2 SVGIG (reference sequence). CDR3 sequence (DNA): TGTGCCTGGAGTGTACCCCAGGGGGCGAACACTGAAGCTTTCTTT. Protein sequence: CAWSVPQGANTEAFF.

A remark on this clone: Other nucleotide sequences in the sample specify the same CDR3. The chain recombines TRBV19 with TRBJ1-2, with unresolved D. The CDR3 totals 11 residues. The germline CDR1 and CDR2 sequences are LNHDA and SQIVND (reference sequence). The V gene lost 3 bases and the J gene lost 7 bases, with 6 bases spanning the gap. The CDR3 is CASSMGGGYTF. In DNA, the CDR3 is TGTGCCAGTAGTATGGGAGGTGGCTACACCTTC.

The chain employs TRBV5-6 and TRBJ2-3, with D hard to call. V lost 9 bases, J lost 2 bases, and 10 bases lay in between. The CDR3 runs 12 residues. The germline V gene encodes CDR1 SGHDT and CDR2 YYEEEE. In DNA, the CDR3 is TGTGCCACAACTGATTACACAGATACGCAGTATTTT. It translates to CATTDYTDTQYF.

This chain connects TRBV28 to TRBJ2-7; 7 nucleotides line up with TRBD2. The CDR3 spans 15 residues. V shed 4 bases, J shed 2 bases, and the junction held 8 bases outside the gene matches. CDR1 is MDHEN, CDR2 SYDVKM, per germline. Here the CDR3 DNA reads TGTGCCAGCAGTTCCCCGAGCGGGGCCACCTACGAGCAGTACTTC. Amino acid sequence: CASSSPSGATYEQYF.

This clone was seen once. The CDR3 region is CASRGHPHTDNSPLHF. In DNA, the CDR3 is TGTGCCAGCAGGGGACATCCCCATACGGATAATTCACCCCTCCACTTT. J is TRBJ1-6 and V is TRBV6-6; TRBD1 is a possible D gene (6 bases). The germline CDR1 and CDR2 sequences are MNHNY and SVGAGI (reference sequence). Trimming took off 6 bases at V and 5 bases at J, with 17 bases between the two ends. The CDR3 has 16 residues.

J is TRBJ1-1 and V is TRBV5-1; tentatively, D is TRBD1 (5 bases). V was trimmed by 2 bases and J by 6 bases, leaving 11 bases between them. Germline lookup yields CDR1 SGHRS and CDR2 YFSETQ. The CDR3 has 13 residues. In DNA form, the CDR3 reads TGCGCCAGCAGCTTTGGACAAAGTTCTGAAGCTTTCTTT. Its translation: CASSFGQSSEAFF.

The chain carries TRBV11-2 and TRBJ2-2, with D maybe TRBD2 (5 bases). The CDR3 is 15 amino acids. Per the germline V gene, CDR1 is SGHAT and CDR2 is FQNNGV. Trimming cost V 1 base and J 4 bases, with 10 bases left between them. The CDR3 coding sequence is TGTGCCAGCAGCTTAGGGCACCGGGGCACCGGGGAGCTGTTTTTT. It yields the protein CASSLGHRGTGELFF. The variable domain in full, with the rest retrieved from reference TRBV11-2 and TRBJ2-2, is EAGVAQSPRYKIIEKRQSVAFWCNPISGHATLYWYQQILGQGPKLLIQFQNNGVVDDSQLPKDRFSAERLKGVDSTLKIQPAKLEDSAVYLCASSLGHRGTGELFFGEGSRLTVL.

The gene calls are TRBV13 and TRBJ1-1; possible D gene TRBD1, 5 bases. The V gene lost 4 bases and the J gene lost 0 bases, with 15 bases spanning the gap. CDR1 is PRHDT and CDR2 is FYEKMQ in the germline V gene (reference sequence). The CDR3 length is 16 residues. The CDR3: CASSWLAGQMNTEAFF. The CDR3 DNA reads TGTGCCAGCAGCTGGTTAGCCGGACAAATGAACACTGAAGCTTTCTTT.

The chain joins TRBV24-1 to TRBJ2-7, with D tentatively TRBD2 (5 bases). The CDR3 length is 16 residues. The germline V gene encodes CDR1 KGHDR and CDR2 SFDVKD. The V end lost 5 bases, the J end lost 3 bases, and 19 bases lay between the germline ends. CDR3 DNA: TGTGCCACCAGTGGTGACGCCCGACTATTAAACTACGAGCAGTACTTC. Translating it yields CATSGDARLLNYEQYF.

The gene calls are TRBV6-5 and TRBJ1-5; 7 bases align to TRBD1. The CDR3 consists of 14 residues. Looked up from germline, CDR1 is MNHEY and CDR2 is SVGAGI. With V trimmed by 5 bases and J by 6 bases, 7 bases remained unmatched. The CDR3: CASSPTGFGQPQHF. DNA for the CDR3: TGTGCCAGCAGTCCGACAGGGTTCGGTCAGCCCCAGCATTTT.

The chain uses TRBV6-5 and TRBJ2-3; D unclear. The germline CDR1 and CDR2 sequences are MNHEY and SVGAGI. The CDR3 is made up of 14 amino acids. V lost 10 bases, J lost 0 bases, and 14 bases lay in between. The CDR3 protein is CAMGPLESTDTQYF. CDR3 in DNA: TGTGCCATGGGCCCTCTTGAGAGCACAGATACGCAGTATTTT.